This T cell receptor (beta chain) was found in a study of T cell responses to AZD1222 COVID-19 vaccine. Note on this clone: Its antigen is as yet unknown.

Study-wide results and caveats: A mostly white British donor set with more females was recruited, and clonal diversity was possibly underestimated.

The method was immunoSEQ multiplex PCR; TCRdb's version includes in-frame clones alone and lacks a portion of them. This sample has about 140,000 clones, with about 93% found just once. This CDR3 is 13 amino acids long. Germline CDR1 DFQATT, CDR2 SNEGSKA (reference sequence). J gave up 3 bases and V 3 bases, and 3 bases lay outside the gene matches. This receptor was taken from an adult who received the AZD1222 COVID-19 vaccine. The V and J genes are TRBV20-1 and TRBJ1-2, with 8 bases matching TRBD1. The specimen comprised peripheral blood, sampled 28 days after the second AZD1222 dose. CDR3 amino acids: CSASETGDYGYTF. DNA for the CDR3: TGCAGTGCTAGTGAGACAGGGGACTATGGCTACACCTTC.